The 17 T cell receptor beta chains listed next were all sequenced from one sample in a study of T cells after yellow fever vaccination. TCRdb re-analysed the 5' RACE reads in MiXCR, keeping a single row per CDR3 protein. The sample has 100,000 to 150,000 distinct CDR3 sequences, 7.5% to 10% seen once; the top ten hold approximately 39%. The sample here was CD8+ T cells sorted from PBMCs, taken on the day of the yellow fever booster vaccination. These receptors were collected from a man between 18 and 35 years old who received the YFV17D yellow fever vaccine.

The chain couples TRBV3-1 to TRBJ2-1, with a possible D match to TRBD2 (5 bases). The V gene lost 2 bases and the J gene lost 8 bases, with 10 bases spanning the gap. The length of the CDR3 is 13 residues. CDR1 is LGHDT and CDR2 is YNNKEL in the germline V gene (reference sequence). CDR3 DNA: TGTGCCAGCAGCCAACGAGGGTTCGATGAGCAGTTCTTC. As protein: CASSQRGFDEQFF.

The chain joins TRBV6-2 or TRBV6-3 to TRBJ2-7; D remains ambiguous. The CDR3 runs to 15 residues. The V and J ends lost 6 bases and 0 bases respectively, with 15 bases between them. Germline loops: CDR1 MNHEY, CDR2 SVGEGT. CDR3 amino acids: CASRGRTTYSYEQYV. The CDR3 DNA is TGTGCCAGCAGGGGCCGGACCACCTACTCCTACGAGCAGTACGTC.

The chain joins TRBV7-7 to TRBJ2-2; D possibly corresponds to TRBD1 (7 bases). This CDR3 contains 15 residues. Germline values: CDR1 SSHAT, CDR2 FNYEAQ (reference sequence). The germline V and J ends were trimmed by 8 bases and 6 bases, with 19 bases remaining between them. Written as DNA, the CDR3 is TGTGCCAGCTCCGAGGGGGGACAGTTGGCCGGGGAGCTGTTTTTT. It is translated as CASSEGGQLAGELFF. Full variable domain (remainder filled in from reference TRBV7-7 and TRBJ2-2): GAGVSQSPRYKVTKRGQDVTLRCDPISSHATLYWYQQALGQGPEFLTYFNYEAQPDKSGLPSDRFSAERPEGSISTLTIQRTEQRDSAMYRCASSEGGQLAGELFFGEGSRLTVL.

This clonotype came up a few times. This chain uses TRBV5-5 with TRBJ1-5; 9 bases are shared with TRBD1. CDR3 length: 16 residues. Trimming removed 0 bases from V and 5 bases from J; junction bases left unmatched: 6. CDR1 and CDR2 from the germline V gene are SGHKS and YYEKEE (reference sequence). For the CDR3, the DNA is TGTGCCAGCAGCTTGGGCGACAGGGGGAATTATCAGCCCCAGCATTTT. Translation: CASSLGDRGNYQPQHF.

This clonotype was seen many times. The rearrangement joins TRBV7-9 to TRBJ2-7; D is possibly TRBD1 or TRBD2 (5 bases each). This CDR3 is built from 15 residues. Germline V gene lookup returns CDR1 SEHNR and CDR2 FQNEAQ (reference sequence). With 1 base removed from V and 2 bases from J, the gap between germline ends came to 12 bases. The CDR3 sequence: CASSLEVGGTYEQYF. The CDR3 DNA follows: TGTGCCAGCAGCTTAGAGGTTGGGGGAACCTACGAGCAGTACTTC.

This clonotype was observed a few times. The V gene is TRBV7-9, the J gene TRBJ2-5; D gene ambiguous. Trimming took 3 bases from V and 3 from J, leaving 11 bases between them. The CDR3 is 14 amino acids. Germline loops: CDR1 SEHNR, CDR2 FQNEAQ (reference sequence). The CDR3 region is CASSFILQKETQYF. CDR3 nucleotides: TGTGCCAGCAGCTTCATTCTACAGAAAGAGACCCAGTACTTC.

The table lists this clonotype with a few counts. This chain connects TRBV20-1 to TRBJ2-4; TRBD2 aligns across 13 bases. The V gene end was trimmed by 1 base and the J gene end by 10 bases; junction bases not matched to a gene: 13. Germline-derived CDR1 and CDR2 are DFQATT and SNEGSKA (reference sequence). This CDR3 spans 17 amino acids. The CDR3 region has the DNA TGCAGTGCTAGAGCCTGGACTAGCGGGGGTCCCAAGATAATTCAGTACTTC. It encodes CSARAWTSGGPKIIQYF.

This clonotype was observed a few times. The chain is built from TRBV19 and TRBJ2-5; 10 bases line up with TRBD2. The junction had 9 bases not matched to a gene; V was cut back by 6 bases and J by 5 bases. Germline V gene data show CDR1 as LNHDA and CDR2 as SQIVND (reference sequence). This CDR3 contains 15 residues. CDR3 in DNA: TGTGCCAGTAGCCCAAGCGGGGGGGCCGCCGAGACCCAGTACTTC. It is translated as CASSPSGGAAETQYF.

This clonotype was seen more than once but under ten times. The CDR3 protein is CASSRSRAAAYGYTF. CDR3 in DNA: TGCGCCAGCAGCCGCAGCAGGGCTGCGGCCTATGGCTACACCTTC. The genes are TRBV4-3 and TRBJ1-2; D may be TRBD1 (5 bases). The CDR3 sequence is 15 residues long. CDR1 and CDR2 from the germline V gene are LGHNA and YSLEER. V was shortened by 4 bases and J by 4 bases, with 16 bases between the two germline ends.

This clonotype has only a few counts. This chain connects TRBV4-1 to TRBJ1-2; 7 bases agree with TRBD1. The V gene end was trimmed by 3 bases and the J gene end by 4 bases; junction bases not matched to a gene: 11. The V gene's germline CDR1 is MGHRA and CDR2 YSYEKL. The CDR3 has 16 residues. The CDR3 sequence: CASSHPGEGQIYGYTF. CDR3 coding DNA: TGCGCCAGCAGCCACCCGGGTGAGGGACAGATCTATGGCTACACCTTC.

A few counts support this clonotype. DNA for the CDR3: TGTGCCAGCAGCTACAAGGGTTTTGCAGATACGCAGTATTTT. It specifies CASSYKGFADTQYF. The chain employs TRBV7-2 and TRBJ2-3; D ambiguous. Trimming removed 4 bases from V and 4 bases from J, with 12 bases in between. The CDR3 extends over 14 amino acids. Germline V gene data show CDR1 as SGHTA and CDR2 as FQGNSA.

This clonotype was detected only a few times. This chain uses TRBV7-2 with TRBJ2-3; 10 bases fit TRBD1. This CDR3 is built from 15 residues. Looked up from germline, CDR1 is SGHTA and CDR2 is FQGNSA. The ends lost 5 bases at V and 3 bases at J; junction bases unmatched: 5. CDR3 residues: CASSPPGQGTDTQYF. CDR3 nucleotide sequence: TGTGCCAGCAGCCCACCGGGACAGGGGACAGATACGCAGTATTTT.

V and J are TRBV5-1 and TRBJ2-1; D may correspond to TRBD1 or TRBD2 (5 bases each). This CDR3 comprises 15 residues. Germline V gene lookup returns CDR1 SGHRS and CDR2 YFSETQ. V lost 4 bases and J lost 4, with 15 bases in between. The CDR3 DNA is TGCGCCAGCAGCCCGGGACGGTCCAGGTACAATGAGCAGTTCTTC. It specifies CASSPGRSRYNEQFF.

This clonotype was counted between two and nine times. This chain uses TRBV19 with TRBJ2-3; maybe TRBD2 (6 bases). The CDR3 covers 14 residues. V dropped 6 bases and J dropped 0 bases, with 10 bases sitting between them. Germline V gene data show CDR1 as LNHDA and CDR2 as SQIVND (reference sequence). The CDR3 spells CASSMSGSTDTQYF. In DNA form, the CDR3 reads TGTGCCAGTAGCATGAGCGGGAGCACAGATACGCAGTATTTT.

This clonotype has just a few counts. The CDR3 region has the DNA TGTGCCAGCAGTCCCGAGGGCAGAGAAGCTTTCTTT. Protein product: CASSPEGREAFF. The genes are TRBV7-9 and TRBJ1-1; D not certain. Trimming removed 6 bases at V and 8 bases at J, with 13 bases between. This CDR3 has 12 amino acids. Germline values: CDR1 SEHNR, CDR2 FQNEAQ (reference sequence).

There are a few counts of this clonotype. The genes are TRBV4-1 and TRBJ2-7; D remains unclear. Deletions cut 4 bases from V and 1 base from J, with 11 bases between. Germline-derived CDR1 and CDR2 are MGHRA and YSYEKL. The CDR3 totals 14 residues. CDR3 DNA: TGCGCCAGCAGCCCAATTAGCATATCCTACGAGCAGTACGTC. This translates into CASSPISISYEQYV.

This clonotype was found many times. J is TRBJ2-7 and V is TRBV6-2 or TRBV6-3, with TRBD1 as a possible D gene (5 bases). V shed 2 bases and J shed 6 bases, with 11 bases lying between them. Germline values: CDR1 MNHEY, CDR2 SVGEGT. CDR3 length: 13 amino acids. CDR3 sequence: CASSYMGPGEQYF. CDR3 in DNA: TGTGCCAGCAGTTACATGGGGCCGGGCGAGCAGTACTTC.